The entry that follows covers one TCR beta chain sequence. Its antigen is not known. The sample comes from a study of CD8 T cells in Susac syndrome. Whole-study context: Patients with Susac syndrome were therapy-naive, taking corticosteroids, with some also receiving intravenous immunoglobulin, or taking intravenous immunoglobulin alone at the time their blood was drawn.

Random hexamers were used to reverse transcribe an amount of roughly 0.45 to 1 ug RNA. A multiplex approach, immunoSEQ multiplex PCR, amplified TCR beta CDR3 across 54 Vbeta and 13 Jbeta. TCRdb redid the calling of the immunoSEQ multiplex PCR reads with MiXCR, one entry per CDR3 protein. The sample holds 150,000 to 180,000 distinct CDR3 sequences, about 95% seen once. CDR3 length equals 13 residues. The germline CDR1 and CDR2 sequences are SQVTM and ANQGSEA. V dropped 5 bases and J dropped 1 base, with 9 bases sitting between them. The study sequenced TCR beta in blood CD8+ and CD4+ T cells. Whole-study findings and limits: It was acknowledged in the study that the number of individuals who were included in its TCR sequencing and HLA analysis was relatively small.

This rearrangement joins TRBV29-1 to TRBJ1-3; D gene ambiguous. What was sequenced was CD4+ T cells from PBMCs. This receptor was obtained from a human donor with Susac syndrome. The CDR3 reads CSVTQSSGNTIYF. As DNA, the CDR3 is TGCAGCGTTACCCAGAGTTCTGGAAACACCATATATTTT.